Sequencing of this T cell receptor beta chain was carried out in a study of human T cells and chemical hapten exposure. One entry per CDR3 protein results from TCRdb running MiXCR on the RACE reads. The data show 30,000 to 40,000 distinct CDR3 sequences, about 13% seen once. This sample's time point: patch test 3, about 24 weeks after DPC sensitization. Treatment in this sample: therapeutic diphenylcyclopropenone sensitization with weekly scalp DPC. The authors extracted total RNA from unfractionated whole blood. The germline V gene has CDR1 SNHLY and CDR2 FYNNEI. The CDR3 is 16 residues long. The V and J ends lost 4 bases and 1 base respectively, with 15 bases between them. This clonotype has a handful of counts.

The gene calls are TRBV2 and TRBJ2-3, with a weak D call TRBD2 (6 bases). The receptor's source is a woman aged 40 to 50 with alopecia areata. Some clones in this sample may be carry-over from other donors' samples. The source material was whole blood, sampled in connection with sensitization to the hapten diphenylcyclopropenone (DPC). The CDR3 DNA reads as TGTGCCAGCAGTGTTCCCTTTACGGGGGGCACAGATACGCAGTATTTT. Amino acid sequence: CASSVPFTGGTDTQYF.